This T cell receptor beta chain was sequenced for a study of cytomegalovirus exposure and HLA in healthy donors. Regarding this clone: The antigen remains unidentified.

The PCR made use of 60 Vbeta and 13 Jbeta primers. Data came from immunoSEQ multiplex PCR; TCRdb stores just in-frame clones and leaves some out. Its table records some 110,000 clones. The CDR3 is 14 amino acids. Germline assignment: CDR1 SGHRS and CDR2 YFSETQ. J gave up 6 bases and V 7 bases, and 11 bases lay outside the gene matches. Study conclusions and caveats: Diagnosis of cytomegalovirus status made by the classifier reportedly showed high specificity and sensitivity. Later analysis found that TCR beta chains associated with HLA were more clonally expanded than other, equally common chains. Associated with HLA alleles at 0.05 false discovery rate in a later analysis were 16,951 TCR beta sequences.

The V call is TRBV5-1, the J call TRBJ1-1; 8 bases fit TRBD1. Sequences were obtained from PBMCs. The sequence derives from a man aged 18 to 30 in good health and CMV-seronegative. The CDR3 loop is CASRNSDRVSEAFF. In DNA form, the CDR3 reads TGCGCCAGCCGAAACTCGGACAGGGTCTCTGAAGCTTTCTTT.